This T cell receptor (beta chain) was recovered during a study of OX40 agonist ivuxolimab in advanced cancers. The wider study: Prior therapy, whether anti-PD-1, anti-PD-L1 or anti-CTLA-4, was allowed, and 40% had some.

Clones were read by immunoSEQ multiplex PCR, and TCRdb kept only the in-frame ones, dropping some. The table lists about 99,000 clones, roughly 95% of them singletons, with around 2.2% in the top ten. Worth noting for this clone: Its target is unknown.

CDR1 SGHKS and CDR2 YYEKEE come from the germline V gene (reference sequence). V dropped 4 bases and J dropped 7; count of bases not matched to a gene: 6. The CDR3 spans 13 residues. Study observations and caveats: More expanded clones were seen, on average, in CD8+ T cells than in CD4+.

The input for sequencing was CD4+ or CD8+ T cells sorted from blood, taken in a trial of the OX40 agonist ivuxolimab. This chain uses TRBV5-5 with TRBJ2-7; 9 bases map to TRBD2. The receptor's source is an adult with an advanced solid tumor such as melanoma, head and neck, liver or kidney cancer. DNA of the CDR3: TGTGCCAGCAGCCAGGGACTAGCTCGGGAGCAGTACTTC. Residues: CASSQGLAREQYF. Supplemented by reference TRBV5-5 and TRBJ2-7, the full variable domain reads DAGVTQSPTHLIKTRGQQVTLRCSPISGHKSVSWYQQVLGQGPQFIFQYYEKEERGRGNFPDRFSARQFPNYSSELNVNALLLGDSALYLCASSQGLAREQYFGPGTRLTVT.